The rows below give T cell receptor beta chains drawn from one sample of a study of blood T cell repertoires in COVID-19. Clones were read by immunoSEQ multiplex PCR, and TCRdb kept only the in-frame ones, dropping some. The sample carries 210,000 or so clones, around four fifths recorded once. Sequencing used peripheral blood. Receptor source: a human donor in a cohort sampled during active COVID-19. The CDR3 runs from the conserved cysteine through the conserved F or W. D genes are given only for firm matches. Clone sizes are given selectively: once, few, many, or a class where the clone is expanded.

- | TRBD2 | TRBJ2-3 | TRBV24-1 | TGTGCCACCAGTGCGTCCGGGACTAGCGGAGTATACACAGATACGCAGTATTTT | CATSASGTSGVYTDTQYF
- | - | TRBJ1-4 | TRBV12-3/TRBV12-4 | TGTGCCAGCAGTTTTGCGCCTAATGAAAAACTGTTTTTT | CASSFAPNEKLFF
- | TRBD1 | TRBJ2-1 | TRBV5-1 | TGCGCCAGCAGCTCCGGGACAGGGTTTGACGATGAGCAGTTCTTC | CASSSGTGFDDEQFF
few | - | TRBJ1-2 | TRBV14 | TGTGCCAGCAGCCAAGGACTACCTTATGGCTACACCTTC | CASSQGLPYGYTF
- | TRBD1 | TRBJ1-2 | TRBV6-5 | TGTGCCAGCAGCCAGACGACAGGGACGGCCTATGGCTACACCTTC | CASSQTTGTAYGYTF
once | - | TRBJ2-2 | TRBV30 | TGTGCCTTACGGAGGGGACAGACAATCACCGGGGAGCTGTTTTTT | CALRRGQTITGELFF
- | TRBD1 | TRBJ1-2 | TRBV9 | TGTGCCAGCAGCGTAGGCGGGACAGTGAGCTATGGCTACACCTTC | CASSVGGTVSYGYTF
once | - | TRBJ1-1 | TRBV19 | TGTGCCAGTAGTACTACCAGACAGCTGAACACTGAAGCTTTCTTT | CASSTTRQLNTEAFF
- | TRBD1 | TRBJ1-1 | TRBV9 | TGTGCCAGCAGCGTAGGGGTCGGACAGGGTAACACTGAAGCTTTCTTT | CASSVGVGQGNTEAFF
once | TRBD1 | TRBJ2-1 | TRBV5-1 | TGCGCCAGCAGCGGGACAGGGGCCTACAATGAGCAGTTCTTC | CASSGTGAYNEQFF
- | TRBD1 | TRBJ1-2 | TRBV11-2 | TGTGCCAGCAGCTTTTCGACAGGGGGCTATGGCTACACCTTC | CASSFSTGGYGYTF
- | - | TRBJ2-7 | TRBV2 | TGTGCCAGCAGTACGGGCGCGGGAAGGAGCTCCTACGAGCAGTACTTC | CASSTGAGRSSYEQYF
- | TRBD1 | TRBJ1-4 | TRBV5-1 | TGCGCCAGCAACTTCAGGGGGCAAGGTGAAAAACTGTTTTTT | CASNFRGQGEKLFF
- | TRBD1 | TRBJ2-6 | TRBV19 | TGTGCCAGCAGTGAAGGGGGCAGCTCTGGGGCCAACGTCCTGACTTTC | CASSEGGSSGANVLTF
- | - | TRBJ1-1 | TRBV19 | TGTGCCACAAGACAGGTTATGAACACTGAAGCTTTCTTT | CATRQVMNTEAFF
- | TRBD1 | TRBJ1-6 | TRBV10-3 | TGTGCCATCAGTTCCACGGACAGGGGTGGGTCACCCCTCCACTTT | CAISSTDRGGSPLHF
- | - | TRBJ1-3 | TRBV7-6 | TGTGCCAGCAGCTTTGGTGGGCAGAGCTCTGGAAACACCATATATTTT | CASSFGGQSSGNTIYF
- | TRBD2 | TRBJ2-5 | TRBV5-1 | TGCGCCAGCAGCTTGGAGCCTAGCGGGGTGGTGGAGACCCAGTACTTC | CASSLEPSGVVETQYF
once | - | TRBJ1-2 | TRBV3-1/TRBV3-2 | TGTGCCAGCAGCCAAGATCCTGGAGCCAACTATGGCTACACCTTC | CASSQDPGANYGYTF
few | TRBD2 | TRBJ2-7 | TRBV9 | TGTGCCAGCAGCGTAGCGGGGTGGACTAGCGCCTACGAGCAGTACTTC | CASSVAGWTSAYEQYF
- | TRBD2 | TRBJ2-2 | TRBV7-2 | TGTGCCAGCAGCTTATTTAGACTGTCGATAGCGGGGCACACCGGGGAGCTGTTTTTT | CASSLFRLSIAGHTGELFF
- | - | TRBJ2-7 | TRBV18 | TGTGCCAGCTCACTTCAGGACTCCTACGAGCAGTACTTC | CASSLQDSYEQYF
- | - | TRBJ1-1 | TRBV29-1 | TGCAGCGTTGAAGCTACAGAGAACACTGAAGCTTTCTTT | CSVEATENTEAFF
- | TRBD1 | TRBJ2-3 | TRBV18 | TGTGCCAGCTCATTGCGGTCCGGGGGACAGGGTACAGATACGCAGTATTTT | CASSLRSGGQGTDTQYF
- | TRBD1 | TRBJ1-1 | TRBV6-5 | TGTGCCAGCAGGGACAGGGGGCTCACTGAAGCTTTCTTT | CASRDRGLTEAFF
- | - | TRBJ1-5 | TRBV18 | TGTGCCAGCTCACCAGAGGGATCAAAAATCAGCCCCCAGCATTTT | CASSPEGSKISPQHF
- | - | TRBJ2-2 | TRBV5-1 | TGCGCCAGCGGCAGGAACACCGGGGAGCTGTTTTTT | CASGRNTGELFF
few | - | TRBJ1-5 | TRBV19 | TGTGCCAGTAGTTCCGCAGGCAATCAGCCCCAGCATTTT | CASSSAGNQPQHF
- | - | TRBJ2-5 | TRBV4-1 | TGCGCCAGCAGCCATATAGCGGCCCAAGAGACCCAGTACTTC | CASSHIAAQETQYF
- | - | TRBJ2-4 | TRBV21-1 | TGTGCCAGCAGCAAAGCGCTTTGGCGACAGAGTATCAAAAGTACAAAAAACATTCAGTACTTC | CASSKALWRQSIKSTKNIQYF
once | TRBD2 | TRBJ2-5 | TRBV6-5 | TGTGCCAGCCGCTCTAGCGGGAGCGAGACCCAGTACTTC | CASRSSGSETQYF
- | - | TRBJ2-5 | TRBV28 | TGTGCCAGCAGGGAAACAGGGAGAGAGACCCAGTACTTC | CASRETGRETQYF
- | - | TRBJ2-1 | TRBV20-1 | TGCAGTGCTAGTAAACTAGCAGGAGCCAATGAGCAGTTCTTC | CSASKLAGANEQFF
- | - | TRBJ2-1 | TRBV9 | TGTGCCAGCAGCCCCCGAGTAGTGAATGAGCAGTTCTTC | CASSPRVVNEQFF
- | TRBD2 | TRBJ2-1 | TRBV11-3 | TGTGCCAGCAGCTTAGGAGGGACTAACAATGAGCAGTTCTTC | CASSLGGTNNEQFF
- | - | TRBJ2-7 | TRBV7-9 | TGTGCCAGCAGCATGAACAGGGCAAGAGCGAATTACGAGCAGTACTTC | CASSMNRARANYEQYF
once | - | TRBJ2-2 | TRBV11-3 | TGTGCCAGCAGCTCAAGCGGACCCGGGGAGCTGTTTTTT | CASSSSGPGELFF
- | TRBD1 | TRBJ1-1 | TRBV5-8 | TGTGCCAGCAGCTCTCCCCGGGACAGCTTCATGAACACTGAAGCTTTCTTT | CASSSPRDSFMNTEAFF
- | - | TRBJ2-2 | TRBV6-5 | TGTGCCAGCCGACTCTACACCGGGGAGCTGTTTTTT | CASRLYTGELFF
once | TRBD1 | TRBJ1-1 | TRBV19 | TGTGCCACGAGACAGGGCGTGGGGATCAACACTGAAGCTTTCTTT | CATRQGVGINTEAFF
- | - | TRBJ1-5 | TRBV14 | TGTGCCAGCAGCCAACAACAGGGTTTGCCCCAGCATTTT | CASSQQQGLPQHF
- | TRBD1 | TRBJ2-6 | TRBV18 | TGTGCCAGCTCACCGACAGGGGACGGGGCCAACGTCCTGACTTTC | CASSPTGDGANVLTF
- | - | TRBJ1-2 | TRBV3-1/TRBV3-2 | TGTGCCAGCAGCCAAGAGTATGGAGGGTTGAGTTCTGGCTACACCTTC | CASSQEYGGLSSGYTF
- | TRBD1 | TRBJ2-3 | TRBV5-1 | TGCGCCAGCAGCACTAGTGGAGTACAGGGGGGCACAGATACGCAGTATTTT | CASSTSGVQGGTDTQYF
- | TRBD2 | TRBJ2-5 | TRBV7-2 | TGTGCCAGCACCGTTAGCGGGGGGGAGACCCAGTACTTC | CASTVSGGETQYF
- | TRBD2 | TRBJ2-5 | TRBV13 | TGTGCCAGCACGACTAGCCCCCAAGAGACCCAGTACTTC | CASTTSPQETQYF
many | - | TRBJ2-1 | TRBV7-9 | TGTGCCAGCAGCTTAGAGACGGGAAACAATGAGCAGTTCTTC | CASSLETGNNEQFF
- | - | TRBJ2-1 | TRBV7-9 | TGTGCCAGCAGCTTGGGGGCTAACAATGAGCAGTTCTTC | CASSLGANNEQFF
- | - | TRBJ2-2 | TRBV2 | TGTGCCGGCGGGGCGGAGAACACCGGGGAGCTGTTTTTT | CAGGAENTGELFF
- | - | TRBJ2-2 | TRBV7-2 | TGTGCCAGCAGCCAAAAGCGGGTAGTGACCGGGGAGCTGTTTTTT | CASSQKRVVTGELFF
- | TRBD2 | TRBJ2-5 | TRBV29-1 | TGCAGCGACGGATATCTCGGGCGGACTAGCGGGAGAGGGGAGACCCAGTACTTC | CSDGYLGRTSGRGETQYF
- | - | TRBJ2-1 | TRBV20-1 | TGCAGCCTCTTCGGGAGCAATGAGCAGTTCTTC | CSLFGSNEQFF
- | TRBD1 | TRBJ2-2 | TRBV28 | TGTGCCAGCAGTCTGAGCTCCAACTGGGGACAGGCTTCGGGAAGGAAAAACTCCGGGGAGCTGTTTTTT | CASSLSSNWGQASGRKNSGELFF
- | TRBD1 | TRBJ2-1 | TRBV2 | TGTGCCAGCAGTGCGGACCCCGGGACAGGTTTCTTC | CASSADPGTGFF